The clone carrying this TCR beta chain was recorded many times. The antigen remains unidentified. CD4+ naive, central memory, regulatory and stem cell-like memory cells were sorted via CD45RO/CCR7/CD25/CD127/CD95/CD27. Each sorted fraction was over 95% pure. These data originate in a study of beta chain features in type 1 diabetes. General observations from the study: Moderately but significantly shorter TCRB CDR3s were found in Type 1 diabetes patients in all four CD4+ subsets.

Expressed TCRB transcripts were sequenced because the isolated RNA had all been reverse transcribed beforehand. The study sequenced naive, central memory and regulatory T cell samples to an average of about 3.6 million reads. Method: immunoSEQ multiplex PCR; TCRdb's copy keeps in-frame clones and lacks some. The table includes about 370,000 clones, around 10% detected once. Input material: central memory CD4+ T cells from blood. The source is a man between 25 and 39 years old with type 1 diabetes.

CDR3 in amino acids: CASSQGPTGEQYF. The CDR3, as DNA: TGTGCCAGCAGCCAGGGCCCCACGGGCGAGCAGTACTTC. This chain connects TRBV13 to TRBJ2-7, with a possible D match to TRBD1 (5 bases). The V gene's germline CDR1 is PRHDT and CDR2 FYEKMQ (reference sequence). Trimming stripped 5 bases from V and 6 bases from J, with 14 bases between. The CDR3 has 13 residues.